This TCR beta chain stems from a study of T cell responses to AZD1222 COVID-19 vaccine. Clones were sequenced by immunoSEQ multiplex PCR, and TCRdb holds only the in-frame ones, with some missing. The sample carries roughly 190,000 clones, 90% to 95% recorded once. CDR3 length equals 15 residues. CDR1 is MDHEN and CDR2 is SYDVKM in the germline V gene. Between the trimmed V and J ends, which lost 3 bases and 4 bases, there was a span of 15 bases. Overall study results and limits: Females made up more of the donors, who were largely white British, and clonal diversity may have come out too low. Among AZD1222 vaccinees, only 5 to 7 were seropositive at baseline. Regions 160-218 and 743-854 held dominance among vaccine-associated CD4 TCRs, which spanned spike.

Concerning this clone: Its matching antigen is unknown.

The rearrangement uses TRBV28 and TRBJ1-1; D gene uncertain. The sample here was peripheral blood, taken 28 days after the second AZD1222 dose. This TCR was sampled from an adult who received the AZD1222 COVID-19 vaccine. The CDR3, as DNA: TGTGCCAGCAGTTTTTTCGGGGATCGAGGCACTGAAGCTTTCTTT. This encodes CASSFFGDRGTEAFF. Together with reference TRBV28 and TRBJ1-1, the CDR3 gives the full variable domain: DVKVTQSSRYLVKRTGEKVFLECVQDMDHENMFWYRQDPGLGLRLIYFSYDVKMKEKGDIPEGYSVSREKKERFSLILESASTNQTSMYLCASSFFGDRGTEAFFGQGTRLTVV.